A selection of T cell receptor beta chains follows, all from one sample in a study of blood T cell repertoires in COVID-19. Here immunoSEQ multiplex PCR was the method, and the copy in TCRdb shows in-frame clones only, minus some. Of about 61,000 clones detected, 88% appear once; the ten largest clones hold about a fifth. Input material: peripheral blood. The receptors were sampled from a woman aged 45-60 years with active or convalescent COVID-19. CDR3s include the opening cysteine and the closing phenylalanine or tryptophan. D genes are given only for firm matches. Size tells how often a clone was seen (once, few, many) or the class of an expanded clone, and some rows leave it out.

size: .; J: TRBJ1-6; D: .; V: TRBV5-6; DNA: TGTGCCAGCAGCTTGGGCGTATTTGATTCACCCCTCCACTTT; CDR3: CASSLGVFDSPLHF
size: .; J: TRBJ2-3; D: .; V: TRBV7-9; DNA: TGTGCCAGCAGCTTGGCAGGCCACGAGATTAGCACAGATACGCAGTATTTT; CDR3: CASSLAGHEISTDTQYF
size: .; J: TRBJ2-3; D: TRBD1; V: TRBV30; DNA: TGTGCCTGGGCAACAGGGGGAGTCACAGATACGCAGTATTTT; CDR3: CAWATGGVTDTQYF
size: .; J: TRBJ2-7; D: .; V: TRBV5-5; DNA: TGTGCCAGCAGCTTGAGTAACACCGGGAACCCCTACGAGCAGTACTTC; CDR3: CASSLSNTGNPYEQYF
size: .; J: TRBJ2-7; D: .; V: TRBV14; DNA: TGTGCCAGCAGCCAAGCTAGCCCAGAGCAGTACTTC; CDR3: CASSQASPEQYF
size: .; J: TRBJ2-1; D: TRBD2; V: TRBV9; DNA: TGTGCCAGCAGCGTAGGCAGACTAGCGGGAGGGCCGACCTACAATGAGCAGTTCTTC; CDR3: CASSVGRLAGGPTYNEQFF
size: .; J: TRBJ2-1; D: TRBD2; V: TRBV7-8; DNA: TGTGCCAGCAGCTTAGCGCCTAGCGGGAACTCCTACAATGAGCAGTTCTTC; CDR3: CASSLAPSGNSYNEQFF
size: .; J: TRBJ2-1; D: TRBD2; V: TRBV7-9; DNA: TGTGCCAGCAGGAAAAGCGGGAGTACCTACAATGAGCAGTTCTTC; CDR3: CASRKSGSTYNEQFF
size: .; J: TRBJ2-5; D: .; V: TRBV2; DNA: TGTGCCAGCATAAGGGGAGAGACCCAGTACTTC; CDR3: CASIRGETQYF
size: .; J: TRBJ1-2; D: .; V: TRBV27; DNA: TGTGCCAGCAGTCTAACGGGACTCCACTATGGCTACACCTTC; CDR3: CASSLTGLHYGYTF
size: .; J: TRBJ2-1; D: TRBD2; V: TRBV5-1; DNA: TGCGCCAGCAGCTTGGCCAGGGGACTAGCGGGAGCAAGTGAGCAGTTCTTC; CDR3: CASSLARGLAGASEQFF
size: .; J: TRBJ2-2; D: TRBD1; V: TRBV10-3; DNA: TGTGCCATCAGCCGGGACAGCAACACCGGGGAGCTGTTTTTT; CDR3: CAISRDSNTGELFF
size: .; J: TRBJ2-1; D: .; V: TRBV25-1; DNA: TGTGCCAGCAGTCTTGGACAGTCTCGCTACAATGAGCAGTTCTTC; CDR3: CASSLGQSRYNEQFF
size: once; J: TRBJ1-5; D: TRBD1; V: TRBV19; DNA: TGTGCCAGTAGTACGGACAGGGAAGGCAATCAGCCCCAGCATTTT; CDR3: CASSTDREGNQPQHF
size: .; J: TRBJ1-3; D: TRBD1; V: TRBV28; DNA: TGTGCCGGCAGTTTACGGACAGGCCGTGGAAACACCATATATTTT; CDR3: CAGSLRTGRGNTIYF
size: .; J: TRBJ1-1; D: .; V: TRBV19; DNA: TGTGCCAGTAGTCGGGTCCCGGACACTGAAGCTTTCTTT; CDR3: CASSRVPDTEAFF
size: .; J: TRBJ2-1; D: .; V: TRBV9; DNA: TGTGCCAGCAGCCAATCAGGCCAGACGGCAGGGGAGCAGTTCTTC; CDR3: CASSQSGQTAGEQFF
size: once; J: TRBJ2-5; D: .; V: TRBV3-1/TRBV3-2; DNA: TGTGCCAGCAGCCAAGAGATTTATCGAGGGCGGGAGACCCAGTACTTC; CDR3: CASSQEIYRGRETQYF
size: .; J: TRBJ2-7; D: TRBD2; V: TRBV9; DNA: TGTGCCAGCAGTGCCGGGGGGGCAGGCTACGAGCAGTACTTC; CDR3: CASSAGGAGYEQYF
size: .; J: TRBJ1-6; D: TRBD1; V: TRBV6-5; DNA: TGTGCCAGCAGTACCGGGACAGGGGGTTCACCCCTCCACTTT; CDR3: CASSTGTGGSPLHF
size: .; J: TRBJ1-4; D: TRBD1; V: TRBV7-6; DNA: TGTGCCAGCAGCCCCACAGGGGTTAGCACTAATGAAAAACTGTTTTTT; CDR3: CASSPTGVSTNEKLFF
size: .; J: TRBJ1-4; D: TRBD1; V: TRBV6-1; DNA: TGTGCCAGCAGTGAGCAGGGGGCGCCGGGTGAAAAACTGTTTTTT; CDR3: CASSEQGAPGEKLFF
size: .; J: TRBJ1-1; D: TRBD1; V: TRBV5-5; DNA: TGTGCCAGCAGCTCATACAGGGGACGGCGGACTGAAGCTTTCTTT; CDR3: CASSSYRGRRTEAFF
size: .; J: TRBJ2-5; D: TRBD1; V: TRBV25-1; DNA: TGTGCCAGCAGTGAGGCAGGGGGCATGGAGACCCAGTACTTC; CDR3: CASSEAGGMETQYF
size: once; J: TRBJ2-2; D: TRBD2; V: TRBV29-1; DNA: TGCAGCGTTGCGTATACGGGAGGGTCGAACACCGGGGAGCTGTTTTTT; CDR3: CSVAYTGGSNTGELFF
size: .; J: TRBJ1-2; D: TRBD1; V: TRBV5-6; DNA: TGTGCCAGCAGCCTCCCCAGGGACAGTGGCTACACCTTC; CDR3: CASSLPRDSGYTF
size: .; J: TRBJ2-3; D: .; V: TRBV6-5; DNA: TGTGCCAGCGCCGTAACTTTAAGCACAGATACGCAGTATTTT; CDR3: CASAVTLSTDTQYF
size: .; J: TRBJ2-7; D: TRBD1; V: TRBV12-3/TRBV12-4; DNA: TGTGCCAGCAGTGGGACAGGGGACGAGCAGTACTTC; CDR3: CASSGTGDEQYF
size: once; J: TRBJ2-1; D: TRBD2; V: TRBV5-1; DNA: TGCGCCAGCAGCTCAAAGGGGGGGCTAGCGGGAAGGTACAATGAGCAGTTCTTC; CDR3: CASSSKGGLAGRYNEQFF
size: medium-sized; J: TRBJ2-1; D: .; V: TRBV4-1; DNA: TGCGCCAGCAGGCAGGAAGGGAGCAATGAGCAGTTCTTC; CDR3: CASRQEGSNEQFF
size: .; J: TRBJ2-1; D: TRBD2; V: TRBV5-6; DNA: TGTGCCAGCAGCAAGGGACTAGCGGGAGTAGGATACAATGAGCAGTTCTTC; CDR3: CASSKGLAGVGYNEQFF
size: .; J: TRBJ1-2; D: .; V: TRBV6-5; DNA: TGTGCCAGCTCGGGGTCGGACTATGGCTACACCTTC; CDR3: CASSGSDYGYTF
size: .; J: TRBJ1-2; D: TRBD1; V: TRBV19; DNA: TGTGCCAGTAGTCGGGTCCGGGACAGGGGATTCTATGGCTACACCTTC; CDR3: CASSRVRDRGFYGYTF
size: .; J: TRBJ1-5; D: TRBD1; V: TRBV7-2; DNA: TGTGCCAGCAGCTTGGGGCTGGACAGGGGACTAAGAGACCAGCCCCAGCATTTT; CDR3: CASSLGLDRGLRDQPQHF
size: many; J: TRBJ2-3; D: TRBD2; V: TRBV5-1; DNA: TGCGCCAGCAGCTTGGCACTAGCGGGAGCAGATACGCAGTATTTT; CDR3: CASSLALAGADTQYF
size: .; J: TRBJ2-7; D: .; V: TRBV9; DNA: TGTGCCAGCAGCCGGGGGTTGGAGGCCTTCTCCTACGAGCAGTACTTC; CDR3: CASSRGLEAFSYEQYF
size: .; J: TRBJ1-2; D: TRBD1; V: TRBV4-1; DNA: TGCGCCAGCAGCCCAGGGACAGGCAATAACTATGGCTACACCTTC; CDR3: CASSPGTGNNYGYTF
size: .; J: TRBJ2-3; D: TRBD2; V: TRBV7-3; DNA: TGTGCCAGCAGCCCAAGCGGGAGGAACACAGATACGCAGTATTTT; CDR3: CASSPSGRNTDTQYF
size: .; J: TRBJ2-1; D: .; V: TRBV27; DNA: TGTGCCAGCAGTCAAACAGGAGGGTTACGGGGTAATGAGCAGTTCTTC; CDR3: CASSQTGGLRGNEQFF
size: .; J: TRBJ1-6; D: TRBD1; V: TRBV6-2/TRBV6-3; DNA: TGTGCCAGCAGTTACCCCGAGAGGACAGGGCTGAATTCACCCCTCCACTTT; CDR3: CASSYPERTGLNSPLHF
size: .; J: TRBJ1-3; D: TRBD1; V: TRBV5-4; DNA: TGTGCCAGCAGCCAGGGACAGCCGAGCTCTGGAAACACCATATATTTT; CDR3: CASSQGQPSSGNTIYF
size: .; J: TRBJ2-7; D: TRBD2; V: TRBV7-2; DNA: TGTGCCAGCAGCTGGGCGTGGCGGGAGGGGCACGAGCAGTACTTC; CDR3: CASSWAWREGHEQYF
size: .; J: TRBJ2-2; D: TRBD1; V: TRBV27; DNA: TGTGCCAGCAGTTTATCGAAAGGGGGCGGATTCGCCGGGGAGCTGTTTTTT; CDR3: CASSLSKGGGFAGELFF
size: .; J: TRBJ2-7; D: .; V: TRBV7-8; DNA: TGTGCCAGCAGCTTAGGACAGGCGTCCTACGAGCAGTACTTC; CDR3: CASSLGQASYEQYF
size: few; J: TRBJ1-2; D: .; V: TRBV9; DNA: TGTGCCAGCAGCGGTAGTGGGATGGGGCGGCATGGCTACACCTTC; CDR3: CASSGSGMGRHGYTF
size: .; J: TRBJ2-1; D: TRBD2; V: TRBV18; DNA: TGTGCCAGCTCACCTTTTAATAGCGGGAGGAGCTTTTTGGGTGAGCAGTTCTTC; CDR3: CASSPFNSGRSFLGEQFF
size: .; J: TRBJ1-2; D: TRBD1; V: TRBV5-1; DNA: TGCGCCAGCAGCTCGTCCCGGGACAGGGGATTGGCGGATGGCTACACCTTC; CDR3: CASSSSRDRGLADGYTF
size: .; J: TRBJ1-3; D: TRBD1; V: TRBV5-1; DNA: TGCGCCAGCAGCTTGTGGCCTACAGGGGACTCTGGAAACACCATATATTTT; CDR3: CASSLWPTGDSGNTIYF
size: .; J: TRBJ1-2; D: .; V: TRBV14; DNA: TGTGCCAGCAGCCTCGCTGGGACTGCCGAGGGCTACACCTTC; CDR3: CASSLAGTAEGYTF
size: .; J: TRBJ1-1; D: .; V: TRBV2; DNA: TGTGCCAGCCTACCTCAGGGGTGGAACACTGAAGCTTTCTTT; CDR3: CASLPQGWNTEAFF
size: .; J: TRBJ2-7; D: TRBD2; V: TRBV2; DNA: TGTGCCAGCAGTGCTACTAGCGGATTACTATTGGCGGGGGACGAGCAGTACTTC; CDR3: CASSATSGLLLAGDEQYF
size: once; J: TRBJ1-1; D: .; V: TRBV18; DNA: TGTGCCAGCTCACGGCAGGACAGGAACACTGAAGCTTTCTTT; CDR3: CASSRQDRNTEAFF